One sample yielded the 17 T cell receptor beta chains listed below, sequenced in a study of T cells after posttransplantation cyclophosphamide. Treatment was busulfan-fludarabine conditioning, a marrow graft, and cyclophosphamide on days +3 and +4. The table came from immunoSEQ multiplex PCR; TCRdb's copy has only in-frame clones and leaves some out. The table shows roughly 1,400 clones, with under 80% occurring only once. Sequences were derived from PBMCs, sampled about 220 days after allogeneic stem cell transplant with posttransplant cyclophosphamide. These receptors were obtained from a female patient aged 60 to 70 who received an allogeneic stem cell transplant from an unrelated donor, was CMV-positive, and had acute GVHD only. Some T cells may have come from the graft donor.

The CDR3 DNA sequence: TGTGCCAGCGCGCAACTTAGCAATCAGCCCCAGCATTTT. Its translation: CASAQLSNQPQHF. The chain recombines TRBV7-9 with TRBJ1-5; D is uncertain. The CDR3 length is 13 residues. Trimming pared 8 bases from V and 0 bases from J, leaving 8 bases between. The germline V gene has CDR1 SEHNR and CDR2 FQNEAQ (reference sequence).

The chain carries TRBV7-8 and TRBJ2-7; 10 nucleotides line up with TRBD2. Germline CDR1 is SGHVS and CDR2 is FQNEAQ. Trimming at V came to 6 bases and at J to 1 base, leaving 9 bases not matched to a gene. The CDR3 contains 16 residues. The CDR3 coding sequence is TGTGCCAGCAGACGGATCCTAGCGGGAGAGTCCTACGAGCAGTACTTC. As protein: CASRRILAGESYEQYF.

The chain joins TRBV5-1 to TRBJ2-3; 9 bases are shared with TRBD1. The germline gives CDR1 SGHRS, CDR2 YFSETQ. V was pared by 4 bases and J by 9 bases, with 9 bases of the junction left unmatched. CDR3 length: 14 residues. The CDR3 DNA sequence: TGCGCCAGCAGCAGTCCCGGGACAGGGAACACGCAGTATTTT. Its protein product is CASSSPGTGNTQYF.

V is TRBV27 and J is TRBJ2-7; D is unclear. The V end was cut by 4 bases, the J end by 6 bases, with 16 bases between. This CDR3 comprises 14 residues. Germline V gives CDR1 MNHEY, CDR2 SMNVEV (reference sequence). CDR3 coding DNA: TGTGCCAGCAGTTCTACACCCTTAGCAAGCGAGCAGTACTTC. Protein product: CASSSTPLASEQYF.

Written as DNA, the CDR3 is TGTGCCAGCAGTGCAAGTGGGGGCGTAGGCAATCAGCCCCAGCATTTT. Amino acids: CASSASGGVGNQPQHF. The J gene is TRBJ1-5, the V gene TRBV25-1; a weak D match, TRBD1 (6 bases). Germline-derived CDR1 and CDR2 are MGHDK and SYGVNS. Trimming removed 4 bases from V and 2 bases from J, with 15 bases in between. The CDR3 runs 16 residues. Full variable domain (outside the CDR3, taken from reference TRBV25-1 and TRBJ1-5): EADIYQTPRYLVIGTGKKITLECSQTMGHDKMYWYQQDPGMELHLIHYSYGVNSTEKGDLSSESTVSRIRTEHFPLTLESARPSHTSQYLCASSASGGVGNQPQHFGDGTRLSIL.

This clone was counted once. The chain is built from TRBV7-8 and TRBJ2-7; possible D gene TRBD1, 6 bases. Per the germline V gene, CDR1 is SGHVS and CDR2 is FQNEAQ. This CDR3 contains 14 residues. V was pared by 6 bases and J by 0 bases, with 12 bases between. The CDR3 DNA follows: TGTGCCAGCAGACCTGGGACAAACTCCTACGAGCAGTACTTC. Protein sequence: CASRPGTNSYEQYF.

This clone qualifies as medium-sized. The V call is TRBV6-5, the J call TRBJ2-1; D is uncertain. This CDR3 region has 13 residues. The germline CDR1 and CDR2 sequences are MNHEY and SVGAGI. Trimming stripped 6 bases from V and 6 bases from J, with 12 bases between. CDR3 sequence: CASSPALINEQFF. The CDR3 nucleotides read TGTGCCAGCAGCCCCGCACTAATCAATGAGCAGTTCTTC.

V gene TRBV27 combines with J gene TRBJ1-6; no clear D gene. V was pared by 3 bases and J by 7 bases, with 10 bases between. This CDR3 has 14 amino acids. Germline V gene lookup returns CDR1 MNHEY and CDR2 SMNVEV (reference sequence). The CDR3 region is CASSFSGRNSPLHF. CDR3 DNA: TGTGCCAGCAGTTTCTCGGGTAGGAATTCACCCCTCCACTTT.

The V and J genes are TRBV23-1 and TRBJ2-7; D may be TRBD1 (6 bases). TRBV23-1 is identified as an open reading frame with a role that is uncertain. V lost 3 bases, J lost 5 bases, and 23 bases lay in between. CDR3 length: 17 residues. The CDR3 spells CASSQRRRQGNVDEQYF. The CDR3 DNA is TGCGCCAGCAGTCAGAGAAGACGGCAGGGGAATGTCGACGAGCAGTACTTC.

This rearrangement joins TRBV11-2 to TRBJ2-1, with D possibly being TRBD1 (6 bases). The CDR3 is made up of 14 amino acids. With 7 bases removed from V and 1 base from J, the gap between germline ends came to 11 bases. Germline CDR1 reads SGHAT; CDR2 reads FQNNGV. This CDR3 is CASKQGGSYNEQFF. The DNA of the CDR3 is TGTGCCAGCAAACAGGGTGGTTCCTACAATGAGCAGTTCTTC.

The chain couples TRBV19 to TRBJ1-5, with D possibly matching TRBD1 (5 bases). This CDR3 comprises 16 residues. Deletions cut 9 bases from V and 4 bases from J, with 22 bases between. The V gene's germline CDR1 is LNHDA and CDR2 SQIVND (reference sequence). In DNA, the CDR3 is TGTGCCAGCCAAAGGAGGGGCCACCTTGGGAATCAGCCCCAGCATTTT. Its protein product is CASQRRGHLGNQPQHF. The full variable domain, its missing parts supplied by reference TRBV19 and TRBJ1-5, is DGGITQSPKYLFRKEGQNVTLSCEQNLNHDAMYWYRQDPGQGLRLIYYSQIVNDFQKGDIAEGYSVSREKKESFPLTVTSAQKNPTAFYLCASQRRGHLGNQPQHFGDGTRLSIL.

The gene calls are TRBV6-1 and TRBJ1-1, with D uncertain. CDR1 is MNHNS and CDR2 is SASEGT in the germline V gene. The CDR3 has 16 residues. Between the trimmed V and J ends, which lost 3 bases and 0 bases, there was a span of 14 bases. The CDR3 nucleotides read TGTGCCAGCAGTGAGTCCCTTCAAGGAGTGAACACTGAAGCTTTCTTT. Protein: CASSESLQGVNTEAFF.

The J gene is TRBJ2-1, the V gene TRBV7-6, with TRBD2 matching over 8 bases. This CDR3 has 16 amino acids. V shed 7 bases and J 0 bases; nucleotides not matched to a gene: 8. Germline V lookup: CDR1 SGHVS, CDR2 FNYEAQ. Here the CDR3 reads CASILSSGSSYNEQFF. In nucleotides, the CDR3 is TGTGCCAGCATCCTATCGAGCGGGAGCTCCTACAATGAGCAGTTCTTC.

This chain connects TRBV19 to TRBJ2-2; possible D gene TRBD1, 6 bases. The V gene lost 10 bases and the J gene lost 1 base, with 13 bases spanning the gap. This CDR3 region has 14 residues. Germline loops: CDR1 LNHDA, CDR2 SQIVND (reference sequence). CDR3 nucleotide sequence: TGTGCCACTGCCGGGACACGGAACACCGGGGAGCTGTTTTTT. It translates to CATAGTRNTGELFF.

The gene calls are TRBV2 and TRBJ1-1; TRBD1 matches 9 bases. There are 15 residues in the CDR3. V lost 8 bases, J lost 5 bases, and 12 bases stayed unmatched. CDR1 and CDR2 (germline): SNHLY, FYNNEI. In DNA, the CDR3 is TGTGCCAGCGGCGTACAGGGGGCAGTGGGGACTGAAGCTTTCTTT. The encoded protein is CASGVQGAVGTEAFF.

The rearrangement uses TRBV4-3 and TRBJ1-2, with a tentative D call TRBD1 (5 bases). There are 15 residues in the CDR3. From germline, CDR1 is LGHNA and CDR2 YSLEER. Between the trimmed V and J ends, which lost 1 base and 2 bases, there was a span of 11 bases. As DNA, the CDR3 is TGCGCCAGCAGCCAAGCCGGGGACTTCAACTATGGCTACACCTTC. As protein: CASSQAGDFNYGYTF.

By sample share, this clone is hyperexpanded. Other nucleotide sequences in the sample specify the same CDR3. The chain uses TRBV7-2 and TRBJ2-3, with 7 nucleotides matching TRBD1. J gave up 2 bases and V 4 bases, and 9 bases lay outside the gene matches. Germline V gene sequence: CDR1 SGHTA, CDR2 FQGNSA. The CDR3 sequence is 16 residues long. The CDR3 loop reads CASSSPPGQTTDTQYF. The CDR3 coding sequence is TGTGCCAGCAGCTCCCCTCCGGGACAGACCACAGATACGCAGTATTTT.